The entry below describes one T cell receptor beta chain. TCRdb re-called the RACE reads with MiXCR, one entry per CDR3 protein. This repertoire shows around 40,000 distinct CDR3 sequences, roughly 13% found once; its top ten account for over 2%. This entry comes from a study of human T cells and chemical hapten exposure. About the research overall: Each week of the roughly 24-week study, patients had diphenylcyclopropenone applied to the scalp. Diagnoses of alopecia areata, totalis or universalis occurred in mostly female patients.

Time point noted: patch test 3, about 24 weeks after DPC sensitization. Treatment defined: therapeutic diphenylcyclopropenone sensitization with weekly scalp DPC. Unfractionated whole blood was the source of the extracted total RNA. Patches went on only after blood had been drawn each time. CDR3 length equals 17 residues. The ends were cut back, 4 bases at V and 3 bases at J, with 16 bases in the middle. The germline V gene has CDR1 MNHNS and CDR2 SASEGT. This chain uses TRBV6-1 with TRBJ2-6, with D perhaps matching TRBD1 or TRBD2 (5 bases each). The sequences come from whole blood, collected in connection with sensitization to the hapten diphenylcyclopropenone (DPC). The receptor was isolated from a woman in her thirties or forties with alopecia areata. Some clones in this sample may be carry-over from other donors' samples. CDR3 amino acids: CASSVEGPSFGANVLTF. The CDR3, as DNA: TGTGCCAGCAGTGTCGAGGGGCCAAGCTTTGGGGCCAACGTCCTGACTTTC.